This TCR beta chain was sequenced during a study of cytomegalovirus exposure and HLA in healthy donors. Study in general: Out of 398 genotyped donors, about 80% belonged to the Caucasian-associated ancestry cluster. Study-wide points: TRBV6-2, TRBV6-3 and other indistinguishable V segments were excluded. About 87% or about 30% of the time was how often most TCR beta V segments were productive, according to an earlier analysis.

CDR1 is SGDLS, CDR2 YYNGEE, per germline. This CDR3 contains 17 residues. V shed 4 bases and J 3 bases; nucleotides not matched to a gene: 9. With regard to this clone: What it binds is not known.

Primers: 60 Vbeta forward and 13 Jbeta reverse. Some clones are missing from TCRdb's copy, which holds only in-frame ones; the method was immunoSEQ multiplex PCR. The table lists tens of thousands of clones, around 70% of them singletons. V gene TRBV9 combines with J gene TRBJ2-7; 14 nucleotides align to TRBD2. This clonotype originated in a woman under 40 in good health and CMV-seronegative. Sequences were obtained from PBMCs. The CDR3 DNA sequence: TGTGCCAGCAGCAGCGGACTAGCGGGGGGCCTTAACTACGAGCAGTACTTC. This encodes CASSSGLAGGLNYEQYF.